These T cell receptor beta chains were read from a single sample in a study of shared clonotypes between healthy human individuals. TCRdb keeps only in-frame clones here, not all; method: immunoSEQ multiplex PCR. The data show roughly 2.6 million clones, approximately 92% seen once. Sequencing input: naive CD4+ T cells sorted from blood. The receptors originated from a man aged 18-30 years in good health. Each CDR3 is given with its conserved first and last residue. D genes are given only for firm matches. Some rows mark clone size as missing; the rest say once, few, many or name a class of expanded clone.

CDR3nt: TGTGCCTGGAGTGCGGGGACTAGAGCAGTCATTCAGTACTTC
CDR3aa: CAWSAGTRAVIQYF
v_gene: TRBV30
abundance: -
j_gene: TRBJ2-4
d_gene: TRBD2

CDR3nt: TGTGCCAGAGCGGGGCCTGGTCATTACAATGAGCAGTTCTTC
CDR3aa: CARAGPGHYNEQFF
v_gene: TRBV7-9
abundance: -
j_gene: TRBJ2-1
d_gene: TRBD2

CDR3nt: TGTGCCAGCATCTCGGGGGCTACTGGCTACACCTTC
CDR3aa: CASISGATGYTF
v_gene: TRBV28
abundance: few
j_gene: TRBJ1-2
d_gene: -

CDR3nt: TGTGCCAGCAGTGAAGCACAGGGGCGCTTGGGGAACACTGAAGCTTTCTTT
CDR3aa: CASSEAQGRLGNTEAFF
v_gene: TRBV6-1
abundance: -
j_gene: TRBJ1-1
d_gene: TRBD1

CDR3nt: TGCGCCAGCAGCTTAGCCGGGGAGCTGTTTTTT
CDR3aa: CASSLAGELFF
v_gene: TRBV5-1
abundance: few
j_gene: TRBJ2-2
d_gene: -

CDR3nt: TGCAGCGTTGAAGAGGGGGCGCACACTGAAGCTTTCTTT
CDR3aa: CSVEEGAHTEAFF
v_gene: TRBV29-1
abundance: few
j_gene: TRBJ1-1
d_gene: -

CDR3nt: TGTGCCAGCAGCTCGGAGGGATCAGGGAAGAATCAGCCCCAGCATTTT
CDR3aa: CASSSEGSGKNQPQHF
v_gene: TRBV9
abundance: -
j_gene: TRBJ1-5
d_gene: -

CDR3nt: TGTGCCAGCTCTCCTATGGTGGCGGGAGCCTCCGAGCAGTACTTC
CDR3aa: CASSPMVAGASEQYF
v_gene: TRBV6-6
abundance: -
j_gene: TRBJ2-7
d_gene: TRBD2

CDR3nt: TGTGCCATCAGTGAGACAGGCTCCTACGAGCAGTACTTC
CDR3aa: CAISETGSYEQYF
v_gene: TRBV10-3
abundance: -
j_gene: TRBJ2-7
d_gene: -

CDR3nt: TGCGCCAGCAGCCAAGATAGGCGGGAGACCCAGTACTTC
CDR3aa: CASSQDRRETQYF
v_gene: TRBV4-3
abundance: -
j_gene: TRBJ2-5
d_gene: -

CDR3nt: TGTGCCAGCAGTGTAGCGGGGGCAAGCACAGATACGCAGTATTTT
CDR3aa: CASSVAGASTDTQYF
v_gene: TRBV2
abundance: -
j_gene: TRBJ2-3
d_gene: TRBD2

CDR3nt: TGTGCCAGCAGCTTGGGAACAGGTGTAAACACTGAAGCTTTCTTT
CDR3aa: CASSLGTGVNTEAFF
v_gene: TRBV5-6
abundance: -
j_gene: TRBJ1-1
d_gene: -

CDR3nt: TGTGCCTGGAGCCGGACAGGGGGGAACTATGGCTACACCTTC
CDR3aa: CAWSRTGGNYGYTF
v_gene: TRBV30
abundance: -
j_gene: TRBJ1-2
d_gene: TRBD1

CDR3nt: TGTGCCATCAGTGAGACCCGATACAATGAGCAGTTCTTC
CDR3aa: CAISETRYNEQFF
v_gene: TRBV10-3
abundance: once
j_gene: TRBJ2-1
d_gene: -

CDR3nt: TGTGCCTGGAGTGTAGGCGTATTCCGGGGCGGGGAGCTGTTTTTT
CDR3aa: CAWSVGVFRGGELFF
v_gene: TRBV30
abundance: -
j_gene: TRBJ2-2
d_gene: -

CDR3nt: TGTGCCTGGAGAATGGGGACAGGGCCCTCCTACGAGCAGTACTTC
CDR3aa: CAWRMGTGPSYEQYF
v_gene: TRBV30
abundance: -
j_gene: TRBJ2-7
d_gene: TRBD1

CDR3nt: TGTGCCAGCAGGGCGGGGACTTCAGGCAATCAGCCCCAGCATTTT
CDR3aa: CASRAGTSGNQPQHF
v_gene: TRBV2
abundance: -
j_gene: TRBJ1-5
d_gene: -

CDR3nt: TGTGCCAGCAGCTCATCTCTGACTGATGACTACGAGCAGTACTTC
CDR3aa: CASSSSLTDDYEQYF
v_gene: TRBV5-6
abundance: -
j_gene: TRBJ2-7
d_gene: -

CDR3nt: TGTGCCAGCAGCTCCGCCGGGGGGGCTGGAAACACCATATATTTT
CDR3aa: CASSSAGGAGNTIYF
v_gene: TRBV7-2
abundance: -
j_gene: TRBJ1-3
d_gene: -

CDR3nt: TGTGCCAGCAGTCGTACAGGAGCAACTAATGAAAAACTGTTTTTT
CDR3aa: CASSRTGATNEKLFF
v_gene: TRBV28
abundance: -
j_gene: TRBJ1-4
d_gene: -

CDR3nt: TGCGCCAGCAGCCGTGTCGGGACAAGTGGCTCCTACGAGCAGTACTTC
CDR3aa: CASSRVGTSGSYEQYF
v_gene: TRBV4-1
abundance: -
j_gene: TRBJ2-7
d_gene: -

CDR3nt: TGCGCCAGCAGTAGCCCTAGCGGGAGGATTTACGAGCAGTACTTC
CDR3aa: CASSSPSGRIYEQYF
v_gene: TRBV10-2
abundance: -
j_gene: TRBJ2-7
d_gene: TRBD2

CDR3nt: TGTGCCAGCAGCCCAGTAGCGACAGCAGCGTATAGCAATCAGCCCCAGCATTTT
CDR3aa: CASSPVATAAYSNQPQHF
v_gene: TRBV27
abundance: -
j_gene: TRBJ1-5
d_gene: -

CDR3nt: TGTGCCAGTAGTCCCGGGATACTACGTACTTGGAGGCATAACTATGGCTACACCTTC
CDR3aa: CASSPGILRTWRHNYGYTF
v_gene: TRBV19
abundance: -
j_gene: TRBJ1-2
d_gene: -

CDR3nt: TGCAGCGTTTCCTGGACAGAAGGAAACACCATATATTTT
CDR3aa: CSVSWTEGNTIYF
v_gene: TRBV29-1
abundance: -
j_gene: TRBJ1-3
d_gene: -

CDR3nt: TGTGCCAGCAGCTTAGACAGGGAAGATACGCAGTATTTT
CDR3aa: CASSLDREDTQYF
v_gene: TRBV11-3
abundance: -
j_gene: TRBJ2-3
d_gene: -

CDR3nt: TGTGCCAGCAGGGGGGGGACCTTCCAAGAGACCCAGTACTTC
CDR3aa: CASRGGTFQETQYF
v_gene: TRBV6-6
abundance: -
j_gene: TRBJ2-5
d_gene: TRBD2

CDR3nt: TGTGCCAGCAGCGAGACAGGGATGAAAAACATTCAGTACTTC
CDR3aa: CASSETGMKNIQYF
v_gene: TRBV2
abundance: -
j_gene: TRBJ2-4
d_gene: TRBD1

CDR3nt: TGTGCCACCACGGGCACGGACTATGGCTACACCTTC
CDR3aa: CATTGTDYGYTF
v_gene: TRBV7-3
abundance: -
j_gene: TRBJ1-2
d_gene: -

CDR3nt: TGTGCCAGCAGCTTTACAGGGCCGGAGACCCAGTACTTC
CDR3aa: CASSFTGPETQYF
v_gene: TRBV11-2
abundance: -
j_gene: TRBJ2-5
d_gene: -

CDR3nt: TGCGCCAGCAGCTTGGGACTAGCGGGAGTAAGTACAGATACGCAGTATTTT
CDR3aa: CASSLGLAGVSTDTQYF
v_gene: TRBV5-1
abundance: -
j_gene: TRBJ2-3
d_gene: TRBD2

CDR3nt: TGTGCCATCAGTGAGCGGACAGGGGGGAACACTGAAGCTTTCTTT
CDR3aa: CAISERTGGNTEAFF
v_gene: TRBV10-3
abundance: -
j_gene: TRBJ1-1
d_gene: TRBD1

CDR3nt: TGCGCCAGCAGCTTGGATACAGCGGGGGGTCAGACCCAGTACTTC
CDR3aa: CASSLDTAGGQTQYF
v_gene: TRBV5-1
abundance: once
j_gene: TRBJ2-5
d_gene: TRBD2

CDR3nt: TGTGCCATCAGTGATGGGTATGGCTACACCTTC
CDR3aa: CAISDGYGYTF
v_gene: TRBV10-3
abundance: -
j_gene: TRBJ1-2
d_gene: -

CDR3nt: TGTGCCAGCAGCCGGGGACAGGGGGGAGCCTACTACGAGCAGTACTTC
CDR3aa: CASSRGQGGAYYEQYF
v_gene: TRBV6-6
abundance: -
j_gene: TRBJ2-7
d_gene: TRBD1

CDR3nt: TGTGCCAGCATCTCCCAGCGCACAGATACGCAGTATTTT
CDR3aa: CASISQRTDTQYF
v_gene: TRBV6-6
abundance: -
j_gene: TRBJ2-3
d_gene: -

CDR3nt: TGTGCCAGCAGCTCCGAATATTCGGAGTCACCCCTCCACTTT
CDR3aa: CASSSEYSESPLHF
v_gene: TRBV7-9
abundance: few
j_gene: TRBJ1-6
d_gene: -

CDR3nt: TGTGCCAGCAATACCGGGACAGGGGGCAATCAGCCCCAGCATTTT
CDR3aa: CASNTGTGGNQPQHF
v_gene: TRBV10-3
abundance: -
j_gene: TRBJ1-5
d_gene: TRBD1

CDR3nt: TGTGCCATCAGCCCCACGACTAGCGTTGGAGAGACCCAGTACTTC
CDR3aa: CAISPTTSVGETQYF
v_gene: TRBV10-3
abundance: -
j_gene: TRBJ2-5
d_gene: TRBD2

CDR3nt: TGTGCCAGCAGGGGACTAGCGGACGCAGATACGCAGTATTTT
CDR3aa: CASRGLADADTQYF
v_gene: TRBV6-5
abundance: -
j_gene: TRBJ2-3
d_gene: TRBD2

CDR3nt: TGCGCCAGCAGCTCCGCCTACGAGCAGTACTTC
CDR3aa: CASSSAYEQYF
v_gene: TRBV5-1
abundance: -
j_gene: TRBJ2-7
d_gene: -

CDR3nt: TGTGCCAGCAGTTCCCTGGACAGGGGGCTCGGGGAGCTGTTTTTT
CDR3aa: CASSSLDRGLGELFF
v_gene: TRBV6-6
abundance: -
j_gene: TRBJ2-2
d_gene: TRBD1

CDR3nt: TGTGCCAGTAGTATGGACAGCAGCTCTGGAAACACCATATATTTT
CDR3aa: CASSMDSSSGNTIYF
v_gene: TRBV19
abundance: -
j_gene: TRBJ1-3
d_gene: -

CDR3nt: TGTGCCAGCAGTTACGGGGATTCCTACGAGCAGTACTTC
CDR3aa: CASSYGDSYEQYF
v_gene: TRBV6-6
abundance: -
j_gene: TRBJ2-7
d_gene: -

CDR3nt: TGTGCCAGCAGCCTAAGACAGGGCGGCGCCGGGGAGCTGTTTTTT
CDR3aa: CASSLRQGGAGELFF
v_gene: TRBV7-3
abundance: -
j_gene: TRBJ2-2
d_gene: TRBD1

CDR3nt: TGCGCCAGCAGCCACGGTAGGGACTCTGGAAACACCATATATTTT
CDR3aa: CASSHGRDSGNTIYF
v_gene: TRBV5-1
abundance: -
j_gene: TRBJ1-3
d_gene: -

CDR3nt: TGCGCCAGCAGCTTGTTGTCCGCGGGACTGAACACCGGGGAGCTGTTTTTT
CDR3aa: CASSLLSAGLNTGELFF
v_gene: TRBV5-1
abundance: -
j_gene: TRBJ2-2
d_gene: -